Listed here are 26 T cell receptor beta chains from one sample, sequenced in a study of early T cells in non-severe SARS-CoV-2 infection. TCRdb passed the 5' RACE reads through MiXCR, listing each CDR3 protein once. The sample lists fewer than 30,000 distinct CDR3 sequences, approximately 5.1% seen once, with 4% in the top ten. Source material: whole blood. The receptors were sampled from an adult who was a healthcare worker with PCR-confirmed SARS-CoV-2 infection or an uninfected control (not recorded which).

The CDR3: CASHESGGAYNEQFF. The CDR3 DNA reads TGCGCCAGCCACGAAAGCGGGGGGGCATACAATGAGCAGTTCTTC. The V gene is TRBV5-1, the J gene TRBJ2-1; 10 nucleotides line up with TRBD2. With 7 bases clipped from V and 4 bases from J, the junction kept 8 bases outside the gene matches. The CDR3 consists of 15 residues. Germline CDR1 is SGHRS and CDR2 is YFSETQ.

This clonotype came up many times. The gene calls are TRBV19 and TRBJ2-3, with 13 bases lining up with TRBD2. CDR1 is LNHDA, CDR2 SQIVND, per germline (reference sequence). The trim removed 3 bases at V and 4 bases at J, leaving 4 bases unmatched. The CDR3 is 16 residues long. The CDR3 loop is CASSIGTSGVADTQYF. The DNA for the CDR3 is TGTGCCAGTAGTATCGGGACTAGCGGGGTTGCAGATACGCAGTATTTT. The whole variable domain, remainder taken from reference TRBV19 and TRBJ2-3, is DGGITQSPKYLFRKEGQNVTLSCEQNLNHDAMYWYRQDPGQGLRLIYYSQIVNDFQKGDIAEGYSVSREKKESFPLTVTSAQKNPTAFYLCASSIGTSGVADTQYFGPGTRLTVL.

In its sample, this clonotype was seen a few times. The chain combines TRBV7-2 with TRBJ2-2; a possible D gene is TRBD2 (6 bases). Trimming pared 3 bases from V and 3 bases from J, leaving 8 bases between. This CDR3 is 14 amino acids long. The germline V gene encodes CDR1 SGHTA and CDR2 FQGNSA. CDR3 bases: TGTGCCAGCAGCTTGCGGGGTTACACCGGGGAGCTGTTTTTT. It encodes CASSLRGYTGELFF. The entire variable domain, with the rest obtained from reference TRBV7-2 and TRBJ2-2, is as follows: GAGVSQSPSNKVTEKGKDVELRCDPISGHTALYWYRQSLGQGLEFLIYFQGNSAPDKSGLPSDRFSAERTGGSVSTLTIQRTQQEDSAVYLCASSLRGYTGELFFGEGSRLTVL.

The table lists this clonotype with a few counts. The chain links TRBV6-5 to TRBJ1-5; no reliable D call. The V gene's germline CDR1 is MNHEY and CDR2 SVGAGI. V lost 5 bases and J 6 bases, leaving 14 bases between the germline ends. CDR3 length: 14 amino acids. The CDR3 here is CASSPAEGSQPQHF. CDR3 DNA: TGTGCCAGCAGTCCTGCGGAGGGCAGTCAGCCCCAGCATTTT.

The chain uses TRBV4-1 and TRBJ2-3; perhaps TRBD2 as D (5 bases). The CDR3 spans 14 residues. Germline CDR1 MGHRA, CDR2 YSYEKL. Trimming shortened V by 4 bases and J by 1 base, and 9 bases separated the two germline ends. For the CDR3, the DNA is TGCGCCAGCAGCCTACTAGGGCGCACAGATACGCAGTATTTT. Protein sequence: CASSLLGRTDTQYF.

This clonotype has ten or more counts. The chain is built from TRBV9 and TRBJ2-2, with 7 nucleotides matching TRBD1. The ends lost 2 bases at V and 1 base at J; junction bases unmatched: 8. The CDR3 has 17 amino acids. Germline values: CDR1 SGDLS, CDR2 YYNGEE. The CDR3 protein is CASSVGRGQLNTGELFF. Here the CDR3 DNA reads TGTGCCAGCAGCGTGGGAAGGGGACAGTTGAACACCGGGGAGCTGTTTTTT.

This clonotype was seen many times. The rearrangement links TRBV7-9 to TRBJ2-7, with D perhaps TRBD1 or TRBD2 (7 bases each). The V end lost 7 bases, the J end lost 0 bases, and 13 bases lay between the germline ends. The CDR3 runs to 14 residues. CDR1 SEHNR and CDR2 FQNEAQ come from the germline V gene (reference sequence). The DNA of the CDR3 is TGTGCCAGCATCCGGGGGGACAGCTCCTACGAGCAGTACTTC. Translated: CASIRGDSSYEQYF.

This clonotype was recorded many times. The chain links TRBV5-1 to TRBJ2-7; D gene ambiguous. CDR3 length equals 13 residues. V was shortened by 4 bases and J by 0 bases, with 8 bases between the two germline ends. Germline lookup yields CDR1 SGHRS and CDR2 YFSETQ. The CDR3 spells CASSRPSSYEQYF. CDR3 nucleotides: TGCGCCAGCAGCCGCCCGAGCTCCTACGAGCAGTACTTC. Looking up the rest from reference TRBV5-1 and TRBJ2-7 gives the full variable domain: KAGVTQTPRYLIKTRGQQVTLSCSPISGHRSVSWYQQTPGQGLQFLFEYFSETQRNKGNFPGRFSGRQFSNSRSEMNVSTLELGDSALYLCASSRPSSYEQYFGPGTRLTVT.

This clonotype was seen repeatedly, ten times or more. The V and J genes are TRBV7-3 and TRBJ2-1; 10 nucleotides agree with TRBD2. The CDR3 consists of 15 residues. V gave up 5 bases and J gave up 2 bases; unmatched junction bases: 3. In germline, CDR1 is SGHTA, CDR2 FQGTGA. CDR3 amino acids: CASSATSGAYNEQFF. CDR3 coding DNA: TGTGCCAGCAGCGCCACTAGCGGGGCCTACAATGAGCAGTTCTTC. The whole variable domain, filled in from reference TRBV7-3 and TRBJ2-1, reads GAGVSQTPSNKVTEKGKYVELRCDPISGHTALYWYRQSLGQGPEFLIYFQGTGAADDSGLPNDRFFAVRPEGSVSTLKIQRTERGDSAVYLCASSATSGAYNEQFFGPGTRLTVL.

V and J are TRBV6-5 and TRBJ1-1, with TRBD1 as a possible D gene (5 bases). CDR3 size: 13 residues. The V gene lost 6 bases and the J gene lost 0 bases, with 8 bases spanning the gap. Germline CDR1 is MNHEY and CDR2 is SVGAGI. Here the CDR3 reads CASSRGLNTEAFF. The DNA of the CDR3 is TGTGCCAGCAGCCGGGGCCTGAACACTGAAGCTTTCTTT.

This clonotype appeared many times. The chain carries TRBV7-9 and TRBJ2-7, with 11 bases matching TRBD2. The CDR3 consists of 15 residues. Germline values: CDR1 SEHNR, CDR2 FQNEAQ (reference sequence). Trimming took 4 bases from V and 2 from J; bases not matched to a gene: 4. The DNA for the CDR3 is TGTGCCAGCAGCTCTAGCGGGGGGTTTACCTACGAGCAGTACTTC. This gives the protein CASSSSGGFTYEQYF.

This clonotype showed up many times. This chain links TRBV5-1 with TRBJ2-3; 7 bases map to TRBD1. Germline V gene sequence: CDR1 SGHRS, CDR2 YFSETQ. This CDR3 is built from 15 residues. Germline trimming cut 0 bases from V and 5 bases from J; bases unmatched to any gene: 6. CDR3 sequence reads: CASSLGVQGQDTQYF. For the CDR3, the DNA is TGCGCCAGCAGCTTGGGAGTACAGGGGCAAGATACGCAGTATTTT.

This clonotype came up many times. The rearrangement uses TRBV3-1 and TRBJ2-5; D may be TRBD1 or TRBD2 (5 bases each). CDR1 is LGHDT, CDR2 YNNKEL, per germline (reference sequence). The germline V and J ends were trimmed by 0 bases and 1 base, with 12 bases remaining between them. This CDR3 contains 16 residues. The CDR3 loop reads CASSQDRDLTQETQYF. The DNA for the CDR3 is TGTGCCAGCAGCCAAGATAGGGACCTAACCCAAGAGACCCAGTACTTC.

Ten or more counts support this clonotype. CDR3 amino acids: CSAMSPGTGELFF. In DNA, the CDR3 is TGCAGTGCCATGTCCCCGGGAACCGGGGAGCTGTTTTTT. The rearrangement links TRBV20-1 to TRBJ2-2; tentative D call: TRBD2 (5 bases). Germline CDR1 and CDR2: DFQATT and SNEGSKA (reference sequence). V lost 6 bases and J lost 5, with 13 bases in between. The CDR3 spans 13 residues.

By sample share, this clonotype is medium-sized. The chain is built from TRBV11-2 and TRBJ2-7, with D hard to call. The CDR3 contains 14 residues. The V and J ends lost 3 bases and 0 bases respectively, with 9 bases between them. Germline CDR1 and CDR2: SGHAT and FQNNGV. CDR3 sequence (DNA): TGTGCCAGCAGCTTCGACCGCAACTCCTACGAGCAGTACTTC. Amino acids: CASSFDRNSYEQYF.

This clonotype showed up many times. The rearrangement joins TRBV28 to TRBJ1-2; unclear D gene. The V end was cut by 3 bases, the J end by 2 bases, with 10 bases between. This CDR3 is 14 amino acids long. From germline, CDR1 is MDHEN and CDR2 SYDVKM. CDR3: CASSLGLENYGYTF. CDR3 DNA: TGTGCCAGCAGTTTGGGCTTGGAGAACTATGGCTACACCTTC.

This clonotype was seen repeatedly, ten times or more. The rearrangement uses TRBV4-3 and TRBJ1-6, with a weak D call TRBD1 (5 bases). Germline CDR1 is LGHNA and CDR2 is YSLEER. V lost 0 bases and J lost 5, with 8 bases in between. This CDR3 comprises 15 residues. CDR3 region: CASSQDRQHNSPLHF. The CDR3 bases are TGCGCCAGCAGCCAAGATCGACAGCATAATTCACCCCTCCACTTT.

The rearrangement uses TRBV29-1 and TRBJ1-2; D may be TRBD1 (6 bases). V was clipped by 5 bases and J by 4 bases, with 8 bases between them. Germline CDR1 is SQVTM and CDR2 is ANQGSEA. This CDR3 is built from 11 residues. The CDR3, as DNA: TGCAGCGTTACAGGGACCTATGGCTACACCTTC. This translates into CSVTGTYGYTF.

This clonotype was seen at least ten times. The chain joins TRBV7-9 to TRBJ2-7, with TRBD1 matching over 9 bases. This CDR3 comprises 16 residues. Per germline, CDR1 SEHNR and CDR2 FQNEAQ (reference sequence). V lost 4 bases and J lost 4; bases outside the gene matches: 11. CDR3 nucleotide sequence: TGTGCCAGCAGCTCACGAGGGACAGGGTCCGGATACGAGCAGTACTTC. Translating it yields CASSSRGTGSGYEQYF.

There are many counts of this clonotype. CDR3 DNA: TGTGCCAGCAGTTTGTCGGGGGCCTTTTTGAAAAAACTGTTTTTT. Protein: CASSLSGAFLKKLFF. The J gene is TRBJ1-4, the V gene TRBV27; possibly TRBD1 for D (6 bases). The ends were cut back, 3 bases at V and 9 bases at J, with 17 bases in the middle. This CDR3 is built from 15 residues. From germline, CDR1 is MNHEY and CDR2 SMNVEV (reference sequence).

In its sample, this clonotype was seen many times. The rearrangement uses TRBV6-5 and TRBJ1-2; D perhaps matches TRBD1 (6 bases). CDR1 and CDR2 (germline): MNHEY, SVGAGI. The CDR3 contains 12 residues. Trimming stripped 5 bases from V and 7 bases from J, with 11 bases between. The CDR3 spells CASSPTRGGYTF. The CDR3 DNA reads TGTGCCAGCAGTCCTACCAGGGGTGGCTACACCTTC.

V and J are TRBV20-1 and TRBJ1-1; possibly TRBD1 for D (6 bases). The CDR3 spans 11 residues. The germline CDR1 and CDR2 sequences are DFQATT and SNEGSKA (reference sequence). The CDR3 region has the DNA TGCCAGGGACACAAGAACACTGAAGCTTTCTTT. Protein product: CQGHKNTEAFF.

This clonotype showed up many times. This chain uses TRBV29-1 with TRBJ2-5; 9 positions match TRBD1. The CDR3 sequence is 14 residues long. The germline gives CDR1 SQVTM, CDR2 ANQGSEA. The V segment lost 5 bases and the J segment 5 bases; nucleotides outside the gene matches: 9. CDR3 in amino acids: CSVFGQGLIETQYF. CDR3 sequence (DNA): TGCAGCGTTTTTGGACAGGGGTTAATCGAGACCCAGTACTTC.

This chain uses TRBV5-1 with TRBJ2-5; TRBD1 aligns across 7 bases. The ends lost 4 bases at V and 5 bases at J; junction bases unmatched: 8. This CDR3 comprises 14 residues. Germline-derived CDR1 and CDR2 are SGHRS and YFSETQ. The CDR3 DNA sequence: TGCGCCAGCAGCATCGGGACAGCACTGGAGACCCAGTACTTC. Its translation: CASSIGTALETQYF. The complete variable domain, with remaining parts taken from reference TRBV5-1 and TRBJ2-5, reads KAGVTQTPRYLIKTRGQQVTLSCSPISGHRSVSWYQQTPGQGLQFLFEYFSETQRNKGNFPGRFSGRQFSNSRSEMNVSTLELGDSALYLCASSIGTALETQYFGPGTRLLVL.

This clonotype came up many times. J is TRBJ1-1 and V is TRBV11-2, with 8 bases lining up with TRBD1. The J segment lost 5 bases and the V segment lost 6 bases, leaving 8 bases of the junction unmatched. There are 14 residues in the CDR3. Per the germline V gene, CDR1 is SGHAT and CDR2 is FQNNGV. CDR3: CASSPQGAGTEAFF. The CDR3 nucleotides are TGTGCCAGCAGTCCCCAGGGGGCTGGGACTGAAGCTTTCTTT.

The CDR3 nucleotides are TGTGCCAGCAGCTTGGAACTAGCGGGGAACACCGGGGAGCTGTTTTTT. Translated, it gives CASSLELAGNTGELFF. The chain couples TRBV5-4 to TRBJ2-2; the match to TRBD2 covers 9 bases. Germline values: CDR1 SGHNT, CDR2 YYREEE (reference sequence). The CDR3 is 16 amino acids. The trim removed 0 bases at V and 1 base at J, leaving 1 base unmatched.